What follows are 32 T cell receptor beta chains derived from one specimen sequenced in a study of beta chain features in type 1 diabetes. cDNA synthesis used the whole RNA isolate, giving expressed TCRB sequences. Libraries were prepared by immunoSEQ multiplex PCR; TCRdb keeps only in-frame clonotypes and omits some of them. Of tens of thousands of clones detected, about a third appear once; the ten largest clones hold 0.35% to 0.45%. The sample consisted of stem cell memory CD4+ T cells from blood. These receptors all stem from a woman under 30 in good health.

CDR3 nucleotide sequence: TGCGCCAGCAGTGGGAGCTCCTACAATGAGCAGTTCTTC. Protein sequence: CASSGSSYNEQFF. The chain employs TRBV23-1 and TRBJ2-1, with D maybe TRBD2 (5 bases). TRBV23-1 is classed as an ORF, of uncertain function. Trimming took 5 bases from V and 0 from J, leaving 5 bases between them. This CDR3 has 13 residues.

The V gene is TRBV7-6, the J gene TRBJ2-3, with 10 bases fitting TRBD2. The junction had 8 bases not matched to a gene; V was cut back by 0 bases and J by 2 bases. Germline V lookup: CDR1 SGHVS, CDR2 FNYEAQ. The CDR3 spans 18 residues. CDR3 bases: TGTGCCAGCAGCTTAGCCCAAGGACTAGCGGAAGACACAGATACGCAGTATTTT. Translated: CASSLAQGLAEDTDTQYF.

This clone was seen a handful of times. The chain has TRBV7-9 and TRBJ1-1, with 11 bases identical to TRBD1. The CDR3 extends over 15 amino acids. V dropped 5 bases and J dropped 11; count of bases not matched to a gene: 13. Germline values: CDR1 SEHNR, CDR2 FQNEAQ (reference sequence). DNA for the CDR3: TGTGCCAGCAGCCTTCCGGGACAGGGGGAGAGTAGGGCTTTCTTT. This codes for CASSLPGQGESRAFF.

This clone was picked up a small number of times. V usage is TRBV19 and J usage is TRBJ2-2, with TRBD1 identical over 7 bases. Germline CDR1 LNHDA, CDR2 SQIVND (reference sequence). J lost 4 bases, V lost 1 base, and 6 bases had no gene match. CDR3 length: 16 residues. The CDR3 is CASSIAGGQITGELFF. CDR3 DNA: TGTGCCAGTAGTATAGCAGGGGGACAGATCACCGGGGAGCTGTTTTTT. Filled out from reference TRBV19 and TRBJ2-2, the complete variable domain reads DGGITQSPKYLFRKEGQNVTLSCEQNLNHDAMYWYRQDPGQGLRLIYYSQIVNDFQKGDIAEGYSVSREKKESFPLTVTSAQKNPTAFYLCASSIAGGQITGELFFGEGSRLTVL.

The CDR3 spells CASSQQGGTEAFF. For the CDR3, the DNA is TGTGCCAGCTCCCAGCAGGGAGGCACTGAAGCTTTCTTT. The chain carries TRBV18 and TRBJ1-1; D is possibly TRBD1 (5 bases). Trimming pared 6 bases from V and 4 bases from J, leaving 12 bases between. The CDR3 runs 13 residues. Germline values: CDR1 KGHSH, CDR2 LQKENI.

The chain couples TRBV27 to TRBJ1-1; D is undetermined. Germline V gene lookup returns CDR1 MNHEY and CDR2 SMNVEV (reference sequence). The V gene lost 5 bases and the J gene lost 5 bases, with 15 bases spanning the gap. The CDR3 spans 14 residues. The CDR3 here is CASSPRVSGTEAFF. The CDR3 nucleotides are TGTGCCAGCAGTCCCCGGGTTTCGGGGACTGAAGCTTTCTTT.

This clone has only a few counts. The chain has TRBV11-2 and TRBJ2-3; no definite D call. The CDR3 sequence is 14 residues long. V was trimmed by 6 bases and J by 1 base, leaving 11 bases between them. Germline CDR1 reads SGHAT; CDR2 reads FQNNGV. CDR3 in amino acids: CASSFNFRTDTQYF. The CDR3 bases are TGTGCCAGCAGTTTCAACTTTCGCACAGATACGCAGTATTTT.

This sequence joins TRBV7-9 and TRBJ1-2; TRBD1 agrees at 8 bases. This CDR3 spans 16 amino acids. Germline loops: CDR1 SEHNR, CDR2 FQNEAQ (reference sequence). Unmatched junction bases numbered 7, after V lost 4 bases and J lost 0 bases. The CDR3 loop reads CASSYHDRGPNYGYTF. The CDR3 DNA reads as TGTGCCAGCAGCTATCACGACAGGGGCCCTAACTATGGCTACACCTTC.

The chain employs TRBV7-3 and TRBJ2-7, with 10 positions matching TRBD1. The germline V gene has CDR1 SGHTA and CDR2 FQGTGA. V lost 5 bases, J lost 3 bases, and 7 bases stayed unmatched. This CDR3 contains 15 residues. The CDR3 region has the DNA TGTGCCAGCAGCCCATACGGACAGGGGGACTACGAGCAGTACTTC. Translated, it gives CASSPYGQGDYEQYF.

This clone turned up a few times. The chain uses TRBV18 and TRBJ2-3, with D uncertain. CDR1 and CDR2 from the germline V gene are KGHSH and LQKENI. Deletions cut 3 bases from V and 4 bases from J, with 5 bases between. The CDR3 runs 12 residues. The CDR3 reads CASSPPADTQYF. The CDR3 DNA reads TGTGCCAGCTCACCCCCCGCAGATACGCAGTATTTT.

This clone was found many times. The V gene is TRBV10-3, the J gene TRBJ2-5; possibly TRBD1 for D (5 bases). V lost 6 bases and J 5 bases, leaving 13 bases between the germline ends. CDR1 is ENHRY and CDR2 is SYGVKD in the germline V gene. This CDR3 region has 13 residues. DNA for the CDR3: TGTGCCATCAGCCCCAGGGCCGGGGAGACCCAGTACTTC. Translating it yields CAISPRAGETQYF.

In DNA, the CDR3 is TGTGCCAGCAGCTCAGGAGGGGACACCGGGGAGCTGTTTTTT. Protein: CASSSGGDTGELFF. The chain joins TRBV7-8 to TRBJ2-2, with D tentatively TRBD2 (6 bases). CDR1 SGHVS and CDR2 FQNEAQ come from the germline V gene. The CDR3 spans 14 residues. V lost 4 bases to trimming and J lost 3 bases, with 9 bases between them.

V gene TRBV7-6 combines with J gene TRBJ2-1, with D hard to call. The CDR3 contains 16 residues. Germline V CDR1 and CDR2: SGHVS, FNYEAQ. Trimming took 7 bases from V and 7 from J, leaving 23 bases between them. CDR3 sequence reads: CASNPYSKKSINEQFF. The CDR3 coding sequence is TGTGCCAGCAATCCCTATAGCAAGAAATCAATAAATGAGCAGTTCTTC.

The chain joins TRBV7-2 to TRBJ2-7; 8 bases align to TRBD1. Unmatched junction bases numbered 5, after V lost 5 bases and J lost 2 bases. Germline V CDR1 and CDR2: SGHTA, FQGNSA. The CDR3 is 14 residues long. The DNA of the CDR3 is TGTGCCAGCAGCCCCGACAGGGGCGCCTACGAGCAGTACTTC. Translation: CASSPDRGAYEQYF.

CDR3 sequence (DNA): TGTGCCAGCAGCTTGGGGCTTTTAGGACTAGCGGGCCCCAATGAGCAGTTCTTC. As protein: CASSLGLLGLAGPNEQFF. This chain connects TRBV5-5 to TRBJ2-1; TRBD2 matches at 11 bases. With V trimmed by 0 bases and J by 6 bases, 11 bases remained unmatched. Germline CDR1 SGHKS, CDR2 YYEKEE (reference sequence). The CDR3 is 18 amino acids.

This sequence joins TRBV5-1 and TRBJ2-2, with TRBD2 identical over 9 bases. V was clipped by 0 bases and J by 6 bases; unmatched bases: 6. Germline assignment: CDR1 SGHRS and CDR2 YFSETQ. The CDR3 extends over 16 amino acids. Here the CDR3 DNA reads TGCGCCAGCAGCTTGGTTGCGCGGGAGGGCCCCGGGGAGCTGTTTTTT. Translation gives CASSLVAREGPGELFF.

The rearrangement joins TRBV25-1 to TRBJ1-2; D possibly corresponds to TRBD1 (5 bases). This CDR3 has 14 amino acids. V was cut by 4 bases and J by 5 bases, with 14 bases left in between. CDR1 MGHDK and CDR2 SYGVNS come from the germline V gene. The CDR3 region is CASSGGGNWYGYTF. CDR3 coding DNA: TGTGCCAGCAGTGGGGGGGGTAATTGGTATGGCTACACCTTC.

CDR3 DNA sequence: TGTGCTAGTGGTTTGGATAGCGGCAATGAGCAGTTCTTC. Protein: CASGLDSGNEQFF. The chain is built from TRBV12-5 and TRBJ2-1, with D possibly TRBD2 on 6 matching bases. V was cut by 1 base and J by 6 bases, with 7 bases left in between. This CDR3 spans 13 amino acids. Germline V gene lookup returns CDR1 LGHNT and CDR2 FRNRAP.

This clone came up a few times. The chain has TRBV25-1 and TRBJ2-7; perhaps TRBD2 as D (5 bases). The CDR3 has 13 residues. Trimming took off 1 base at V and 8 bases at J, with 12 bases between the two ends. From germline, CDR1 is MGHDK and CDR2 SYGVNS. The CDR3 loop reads CASSESGLLQQYF. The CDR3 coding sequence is TGTGCCAGCAGTGAATCAGGACTCTTGCAGCAGTACTTC.

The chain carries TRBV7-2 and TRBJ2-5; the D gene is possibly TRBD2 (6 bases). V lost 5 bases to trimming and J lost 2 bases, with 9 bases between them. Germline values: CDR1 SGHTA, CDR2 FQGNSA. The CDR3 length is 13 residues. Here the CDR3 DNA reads TGTGCCAGCAGCCGGGACTCTCAAGAGACCCAGTACTTC. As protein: CASSRDSQETQYF. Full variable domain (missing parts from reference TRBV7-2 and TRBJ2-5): GAGVSQSPSNKVTEKGKDVELRCDPISGHTALYWYRQSLGQGLEFLIYFQGNSAPDKSGLPSDRFSAERTGGSVSTLTIQRTQQEDSAVYLCASSRDSQETQYFGPGTRLLVL.

The CDR3, as DNA: TGTGCCAGCAGCTTAGCGGGTAGGGGTAATGAAAAACTGTTTTTT. Its translation is CASSLAGRGNEKLFF. The rearrangement uses TRBV7-9 and TRBJ1-4, with a weak D call TRBD1 (5 bases). Trimming cost V 0 bases and J 4 bases, with 9 bases left between them. CDR1 SEHNR and CDR2 FQNEAQ come from the germline V gene (reference sequence). The CDR3 runs 15 residues.

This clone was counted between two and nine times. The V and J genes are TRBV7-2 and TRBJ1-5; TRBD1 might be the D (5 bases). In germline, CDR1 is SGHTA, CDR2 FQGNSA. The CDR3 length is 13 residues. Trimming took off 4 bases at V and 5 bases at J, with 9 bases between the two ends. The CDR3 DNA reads TGTGCCAGCAGCTCGGACACGCATCAGCCCCAGCATTTT. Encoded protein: CASSSDTHQPQHF.

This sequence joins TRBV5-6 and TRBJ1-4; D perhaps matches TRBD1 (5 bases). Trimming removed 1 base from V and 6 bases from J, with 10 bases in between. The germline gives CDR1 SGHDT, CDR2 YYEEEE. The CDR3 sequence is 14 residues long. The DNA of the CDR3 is TGTGCCAGCAGCTTGAACAGGAACGATGAAAAACTGTTTTTT. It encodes CASSLNRNDEKLFF.

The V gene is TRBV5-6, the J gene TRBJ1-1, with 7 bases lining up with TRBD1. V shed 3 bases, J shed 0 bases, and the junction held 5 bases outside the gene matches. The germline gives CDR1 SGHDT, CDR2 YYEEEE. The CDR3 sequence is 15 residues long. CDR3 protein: CASSSLGQMNTEAFF. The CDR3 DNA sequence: TGTGCCAGCAGCTCGTTGGGACAGATGAACACTGAAGCTTTCTTT.

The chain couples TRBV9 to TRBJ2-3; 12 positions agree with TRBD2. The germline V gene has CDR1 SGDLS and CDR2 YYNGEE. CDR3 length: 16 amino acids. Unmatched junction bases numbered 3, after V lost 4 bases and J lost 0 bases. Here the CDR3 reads CASSPGLAGSTDTQYF. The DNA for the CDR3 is TGTGCCAGCAGCCCCGGACTAGCGGGGAGCACAGATACGCAGTATTTT.

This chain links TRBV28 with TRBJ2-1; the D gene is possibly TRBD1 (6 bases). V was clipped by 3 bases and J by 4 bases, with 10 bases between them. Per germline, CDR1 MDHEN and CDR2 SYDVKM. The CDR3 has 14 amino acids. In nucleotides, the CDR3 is TGTGCCAGCAGTTTCCGAGACAGGTACAATGAGCAGTTCTTC. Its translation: CASSFRDRYNEQFF. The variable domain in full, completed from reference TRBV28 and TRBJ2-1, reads DVKVTQSSRYLVKRTGEKVFLECVQDMDHENMFWYRQDPGLGLRLIYFSYDVKMKEKGDIPEGYSVSREKKERFSLILESASTNQTSMYLCASSFRDRYNEQFFGPGTRLTVL.

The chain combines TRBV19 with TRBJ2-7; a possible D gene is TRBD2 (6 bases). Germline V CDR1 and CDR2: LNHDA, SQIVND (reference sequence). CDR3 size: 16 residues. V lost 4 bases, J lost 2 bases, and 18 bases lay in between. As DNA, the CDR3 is TGTGCCAGTAGTAGCCTTCGGGGCGGAGGGGCCTACGAGCAGTACTTC. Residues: CASSSLRGGGAYEQYF.

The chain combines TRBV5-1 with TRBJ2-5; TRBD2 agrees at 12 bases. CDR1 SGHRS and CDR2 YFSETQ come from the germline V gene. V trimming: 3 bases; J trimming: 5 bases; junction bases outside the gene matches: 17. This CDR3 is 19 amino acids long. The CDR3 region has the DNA TGCGCCAGCAGCTCAACGACCCGGACTCTAGCGGGGGGGCAGGAGACCCAGTACTTC. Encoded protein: CASSSTTRTLAGGQETQYF.

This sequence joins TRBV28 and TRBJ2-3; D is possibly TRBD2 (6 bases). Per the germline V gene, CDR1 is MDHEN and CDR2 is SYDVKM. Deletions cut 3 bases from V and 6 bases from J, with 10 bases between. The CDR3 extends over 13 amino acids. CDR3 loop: CASSFGGKDTQYF. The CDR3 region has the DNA TGTGCCAGCAGTTTTGGCGGGAAGGATACGCAGTATTTT.

CDR3 loop: CASSLGGTGGFQPQHF. The CDR3 bases are TGCGCCAGCAGCTTGGGAGGGACAGGGGGTTTTCAGCCCCAGCATTTT. The chain couples TRBV5-1 to TRBJ1-5; 11 positions agree with TRBD1. Trimming at V came to 0 bases and at J to 6 bases, leaving 5 bases not matched to a gene. CDR1 and CDR2 (germline): SGHRS, YFSETQ. This CDR3 region has 16 residues.

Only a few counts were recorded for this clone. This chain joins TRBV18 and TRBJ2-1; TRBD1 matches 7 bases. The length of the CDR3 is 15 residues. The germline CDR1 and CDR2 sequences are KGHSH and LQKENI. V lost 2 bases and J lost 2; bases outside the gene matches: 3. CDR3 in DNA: TGTGCCAGCTCACCATCCGGGACAGCCTACAATGAGCAGTTCTTC. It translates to CASSPSGTAYNEQFF.

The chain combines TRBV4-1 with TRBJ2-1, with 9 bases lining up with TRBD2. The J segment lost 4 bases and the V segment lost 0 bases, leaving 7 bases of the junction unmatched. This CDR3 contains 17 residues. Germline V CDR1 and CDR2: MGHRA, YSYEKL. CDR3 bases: TGCGCCAGCAGCCAAGATGAGGCTAGCGGGACTTACAATGAGCAGTTCTTC. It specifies CASSQDEASGTYNEQFF.